This T cell receptor (beta chain) was profiled in a study of blood T cell repertoires in COVID-19. Background on the study: Sites across the United States, Italy and Spain contributed samples from acute and convalescent COVID-19.

Assignment of participants to cohorts was predicated upon participant-reported clinical history. Recovered participants had two consecutive negative NP/OP PCR tests, healthcare professional clearance, or symptom resolution. Original processing methods: Reference gene primer amplification gave estimated nucleated cell counts. The repertoire was sequenced with immunoSEQ multiplex PCR; TCRdb's copy has only in-frame clones and lacks some. That table is the source of V, J and clone size, and D and trimming were worked out from the DNA. The sample includes about 310,000 clones, just under 90% of them seen just once. The CDR3 runs 12 residues. Trimming took 7 bases from V and 5 from J, leaving 11 bases between them.

Specimen: PBMCs or T cells enriched from blood (not recorded which). The rearrangement joins TRBV12-3 or TRBV12-4 to TRBJ1-1; no firm D call. This clonotype was sampled from a woman aged 25 to 39 who had recovered from COVID-19. This chain's CDR3 is CASKLSGTEAFF. For the CDR3, the DNA is TGTGCCAGCAAGCTCTCGGGGACTGAAGCTTTCTTT.